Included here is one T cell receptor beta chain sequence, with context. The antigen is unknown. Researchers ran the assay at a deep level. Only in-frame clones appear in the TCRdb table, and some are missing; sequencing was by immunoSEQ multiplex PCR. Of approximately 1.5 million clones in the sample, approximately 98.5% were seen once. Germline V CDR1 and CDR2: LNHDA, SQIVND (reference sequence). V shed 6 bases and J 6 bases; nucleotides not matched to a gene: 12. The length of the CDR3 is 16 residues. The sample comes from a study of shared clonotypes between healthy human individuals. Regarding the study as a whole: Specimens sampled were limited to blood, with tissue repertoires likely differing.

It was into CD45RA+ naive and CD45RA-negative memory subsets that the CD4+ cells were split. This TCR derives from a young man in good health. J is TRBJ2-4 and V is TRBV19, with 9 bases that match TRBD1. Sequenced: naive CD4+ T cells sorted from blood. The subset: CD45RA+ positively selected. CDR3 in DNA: TGTGCCAGTAGGGACAGGGGAAAGATTTCAGGAAACATTCAGTACTTC. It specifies CASRDRGKISGNIQYF.